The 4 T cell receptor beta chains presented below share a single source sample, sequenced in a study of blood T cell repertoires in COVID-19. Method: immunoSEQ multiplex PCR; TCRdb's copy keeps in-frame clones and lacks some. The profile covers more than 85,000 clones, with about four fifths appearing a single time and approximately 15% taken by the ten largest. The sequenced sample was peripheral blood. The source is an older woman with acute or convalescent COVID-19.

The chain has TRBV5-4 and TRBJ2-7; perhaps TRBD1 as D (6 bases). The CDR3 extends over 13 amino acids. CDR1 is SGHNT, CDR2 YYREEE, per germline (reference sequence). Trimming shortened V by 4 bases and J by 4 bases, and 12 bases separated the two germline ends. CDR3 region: CASSRDMGYEQYF. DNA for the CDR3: TGTGCCAGCAGCCGGGACATGGGGTACGAGCAGTACTTC.

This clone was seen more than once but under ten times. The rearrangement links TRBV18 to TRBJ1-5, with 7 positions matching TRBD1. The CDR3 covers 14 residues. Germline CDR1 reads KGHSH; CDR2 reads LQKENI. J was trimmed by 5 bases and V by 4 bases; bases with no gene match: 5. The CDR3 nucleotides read TGTGCCAGCTCACAAGGGGGCAAAGATCAGCCCCAGCATTTT. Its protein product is CASSQGGKDQPQHF.

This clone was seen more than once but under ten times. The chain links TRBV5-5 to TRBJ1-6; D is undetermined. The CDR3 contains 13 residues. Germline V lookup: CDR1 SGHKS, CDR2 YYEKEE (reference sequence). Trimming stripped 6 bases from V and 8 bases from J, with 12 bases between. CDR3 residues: CASTTRPDSPLHF. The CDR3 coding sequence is TGTGCCAGCACCACGAGGCCCGATTCACCCCTCCACTTT.

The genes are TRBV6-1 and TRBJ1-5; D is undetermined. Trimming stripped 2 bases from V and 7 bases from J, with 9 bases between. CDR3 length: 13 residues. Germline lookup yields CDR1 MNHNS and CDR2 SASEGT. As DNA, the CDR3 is TGTGCCAGCAGTGAAAGGTCGAGGCAGCCCCAGCATTTT. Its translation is CASSERSRQPQHF.